This T cell receptor beta chain was identified during a study of OX40 agonist ivuxolimab in advanced cancers. Across the study: The drug used for patients, ivuxolimab, was an agonistic anti-OX40 (CD134) antibody. Study results and limitations: Normalized T-cell clonal expansion was also low in a subset of nonresponders. Expanded clones were, on average, more numerous in CD8+ T cells than in CD4+.

The junction had 13 bases not matched to a gene; V was cut back by 3 bases and J by 4 bases. In germline, CDR1 is SGHDT, CDR2 YYEEEE. The CDR3 consists of 16 residues. Turning to this clone: Its antigen is undetermined.

Assay used: immunoSEQ multiplex PCR; TCRdb lists only in-frame clones, some missing. Found here are around 23,000 clones, approximately 78% of them singletons; the top ten hold 24%. Blood sampling took place at baseline, cycle 4 day 1, and cycle 7 day 1. This chain uses TRBV5-6 with TRBJ2-7, with 7 bases fitting TRBD1. The receptor was isolated from an adult with an advanced solid tumor such as melanoma, head and neck, liver or kidney cancer. The sample was CD4+ or CD8+ T cells sorted from blood, taken in a trial of the OX40 agonist ivuxolimab. In nucleotides, the CDR3 is TGTGCCAGCAGCTGGGGTGACAGGGTGGTGAGGTACGAGCAGTACTTC. The encoded protein is CASSWGDRVVRYEQYF. Full variable domain (rest looked up from reference TRBV5-6 and TRBJ2-7): DAGVTQSPTHLIKTRGQQVTLRCSPKSGHDTVSWYQQALGQGPQFIFQYYEEEERQRGNFPDRFSGHQFPNYSSELNVNALLLGDSALYLCASSWGDRVVRYEQYFGPGTRLTVT.